This T cell receptor (beta chain) is from a study of blood T cell repertoires in COVID-19. TCRdb keeps only in-frame clones here, not all; method: immunoSEQ multiplex PCR. The sample lists just over 300,000 clones, 85% to 90% occurring once. From germline, CDR1 is MNHEY and CDR2 SMNVEV (reference sequence). CDR3 size: 16 residues. V lost 5 bases to trimming and J lost 6 bases, with 22 bases between them. In its sample, this clone was seen a few times. This chain links TRBV27 with TRBJ1-2; D is ambiguous. The sequence came from a woman between 18 and 29 years old with acute COVID-19. The material sequenced was PBMCs or T cells enriched from blood (not recorded which). CDR3 protein: CASSLTPPGDVNGYTF. CDR3 nucleotides: TGTGCCAGCAGTCTAACACCCCCGGGAGATGTTAATGGCTACACCTTC.